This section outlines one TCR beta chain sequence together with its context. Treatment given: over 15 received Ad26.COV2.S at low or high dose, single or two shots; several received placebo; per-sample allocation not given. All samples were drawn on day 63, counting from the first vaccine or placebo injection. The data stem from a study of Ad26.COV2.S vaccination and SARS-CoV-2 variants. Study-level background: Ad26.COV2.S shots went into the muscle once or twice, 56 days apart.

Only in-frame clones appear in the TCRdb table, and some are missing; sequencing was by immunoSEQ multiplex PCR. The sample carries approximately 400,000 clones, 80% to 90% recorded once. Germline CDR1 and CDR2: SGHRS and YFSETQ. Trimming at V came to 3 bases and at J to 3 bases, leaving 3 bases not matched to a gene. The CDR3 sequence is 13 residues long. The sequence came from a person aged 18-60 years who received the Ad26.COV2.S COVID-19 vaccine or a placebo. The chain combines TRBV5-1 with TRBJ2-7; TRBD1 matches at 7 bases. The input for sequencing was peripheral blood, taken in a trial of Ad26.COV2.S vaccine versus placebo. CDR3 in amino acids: CASSYSGGYEQYF. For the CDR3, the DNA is TGCGCCAGCAGCTACTCAGGGGGCTACGAGCAGTACTTC. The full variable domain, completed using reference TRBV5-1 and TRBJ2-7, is KAGVTQTPRYLIKTRGQQVTLSCSPISGHRSVSWYQQTPGQGLQFLFEYFSETQRNKGNFPGRFSGRQFSNSRSEMNVSTLELGDSALYLCASSYSGGYEQYFGPGTRLTVT.